The T cell receptor (beta chain) under discussion was sequenced for a study of blood T cell repertoires in COVID-19. The wider study: Samples of COVID-19 (acute and convalescent) were obtained from the United States, Italy and Spain. In each case, the material was cDNA or gDNA derived from T cells, B-cell-depleted T cells, or PBMCs.

Recruited during active infection, patients (from Seattle) were subsequently followed longitudinally. The germline V gene has CDR1 MNHNY and CDR2 SVGAGI (reference sequence). This CDR3 is 16 amino acids long. Trimming left V 4 bases short and J 3 bases short, with 15 bases between. The method was immunoSEQ multiplex PCR; TCRdb's version includes in-frame clones alone and lacks a portion of them. Of about 50,000 clones in the sample, about nine tenths are singletons; the top ten hold about 3%. The sequence came from a woman older than 75 with COVID-19, enrolled during active disease. V and J are TRBV6-6 and TRBJ1-4; maybe TRBD1 (6 bases). Sequencing was done on a sample of peripheral blood. This CDR3 reads CASSLGGRGSNEKLFF. The CDR3, as DNA: TGTGCCAGCAGTTTAGGGGGAAGAGGGTCTAATGAAAAACTGTTTTTT.